This T cell receptor beta chain stems from a study of regulatory T cells in long-lasting Graves disease. Time point in this sample: persistent/refractory GD, antithyroid drugs over 5 years with positive TRAb. Researchers made the TCR library from RNA that was extracted from PBMCs. Building of the TCR beta libraries involved iRepertoire HTBI primers and Arm-PCR of CDR3 regions. TCRdb reanalysed the multiplex PCR reads using MiXCR and keeps one entry per CDR3 protein. The sample yields about 430,000 distinct CDR3 sequences, around a fifth seen once. Remarks on this clonotype: Its cognate antigen is unknown.

Study results and caveats: It was possible that the small sample size reduced accuracy.

Material: peripheral blood mononuclear cells (PBMCs), obtained when the disease was refractory, from a patient treated with antithyroid drugs. The TCR was taken from a female donor with Graves disease.

DNA for the CDR3: TGCAGTGCCACCCAGCCGGGTCGGGAAAACGAGCAGTACTTC. Its protein is CSATQPGRENEQYF. V usage is TRBV20-1 and J usage is TRBJ2-7, with a possible D match to TRBD2 (5 bases). V lost 6 bases and J lost 5, with 20 bases in between. Germline-derived CDR1 and CDR2 are DFQATT and SNEGSKA (reference sequence). The CDR3 totals 14 residues.